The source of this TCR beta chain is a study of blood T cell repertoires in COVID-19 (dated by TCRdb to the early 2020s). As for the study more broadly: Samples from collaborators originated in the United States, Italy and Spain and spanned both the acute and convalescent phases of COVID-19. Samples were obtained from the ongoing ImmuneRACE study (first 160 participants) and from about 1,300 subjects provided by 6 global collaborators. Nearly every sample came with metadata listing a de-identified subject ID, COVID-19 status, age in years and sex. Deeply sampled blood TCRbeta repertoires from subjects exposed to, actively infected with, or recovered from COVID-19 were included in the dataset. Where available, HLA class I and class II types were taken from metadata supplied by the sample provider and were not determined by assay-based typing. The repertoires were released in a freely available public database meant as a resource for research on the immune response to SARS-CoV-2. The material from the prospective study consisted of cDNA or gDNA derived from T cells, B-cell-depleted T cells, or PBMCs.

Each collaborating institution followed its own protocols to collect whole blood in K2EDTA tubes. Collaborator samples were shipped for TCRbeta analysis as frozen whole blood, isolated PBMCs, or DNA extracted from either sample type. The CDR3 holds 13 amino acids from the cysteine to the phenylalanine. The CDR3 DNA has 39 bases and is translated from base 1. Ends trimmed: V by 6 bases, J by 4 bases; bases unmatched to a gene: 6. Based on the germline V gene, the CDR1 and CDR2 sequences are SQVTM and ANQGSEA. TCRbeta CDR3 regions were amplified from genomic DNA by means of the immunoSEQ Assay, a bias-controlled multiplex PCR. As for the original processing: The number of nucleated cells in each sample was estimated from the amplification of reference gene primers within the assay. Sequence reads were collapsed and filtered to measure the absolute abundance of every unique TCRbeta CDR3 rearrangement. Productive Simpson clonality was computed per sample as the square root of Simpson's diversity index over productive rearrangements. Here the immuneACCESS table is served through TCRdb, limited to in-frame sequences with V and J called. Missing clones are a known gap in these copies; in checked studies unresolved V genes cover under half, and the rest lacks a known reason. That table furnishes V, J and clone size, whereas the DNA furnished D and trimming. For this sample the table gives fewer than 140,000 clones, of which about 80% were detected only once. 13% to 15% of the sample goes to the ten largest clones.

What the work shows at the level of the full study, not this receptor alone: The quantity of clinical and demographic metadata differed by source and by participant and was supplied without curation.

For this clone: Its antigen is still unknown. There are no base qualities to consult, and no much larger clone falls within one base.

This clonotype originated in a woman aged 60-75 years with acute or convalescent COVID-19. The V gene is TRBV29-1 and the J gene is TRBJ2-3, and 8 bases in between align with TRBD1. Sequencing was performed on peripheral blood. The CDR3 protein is CSVGQGGADTQYF. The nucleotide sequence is TGCAGCGTAGGACAGGGAGGCGCAGATACGCAGTATTTT.